The rows below give T cell receptor beta chains drawn from one sample of a study of a mutant IDH1 vaccine in newly diagnosed glioma. The assay was immunoSEQ multiplex PCR, and TCRdb's table has in-frame clones only and misses some. The sample has about 92,000 clones; about 83% are singletons. Sample: PBMCs, taken from a glioma patient treated with radiotherapy, temozolomide or both. The receptors were sampled from a woman in her forties or fifties with glioma. CDR3s include the opening cysteine and the closing phenylalanine or tryptophan. A D gene is named only where the DNA matches it firmly. Not every row has a clone size; where given, it reads once, few, many or a size class.

TRBJ2-5 TRBV19 TRBD2 NA CASSIRTSGGKETQYF TGTGCCAGTAGTATCCGGACTAGCGGGGGGAAGGAGACCCAGTACTTC
TRBJ2-7 TRBV5-4 NA NA CASSLEGNEQYF TGTGCCAGCAGCTTGGAGGGGAACGAGCAGTACTTC
TRBJ1-4 TRBV4-1 TRBD1 NA CASSHGDRGLGEKLFF TGCGCCAGCAGCCACGGAGACAGGGGGCTAGGGGAAAAACTGTTTTTT
TRBJ2-7 TRBV13 NA NA CASSLVGLDRGEQYF TGTGCCAGCAGCTTAGTCGGTCTAGATCGGGGCGAGCAGTACTTC
TRBJ1-5 TRBV5-1 TRBD1 NA CASSPRGSDNQPQHF TGCGCCAGCAGCCCCAGGGGGTCGGACAATCAGCCCCAGCATTTT
TRBJ1-1 TRBV18 TRBD1 NA CASSPYPGTGNEAFF TGTGCCAGCTCACCTTATCCCGGGACAGGGAATGAAGCTTTCTTT
TRBJ2-7 TRBV6-6 NA NA CASSYSTGIPPYEQYF TGTGCCAGCAGTTACTCAACCGGGATCCCCCCATACGAGCAGTACTTC
TRBJ2-5 TRBV7-2 NA NA CASSSIPRTLRETQYF TGTGCCAGCAGCTCGATCCCCCGGACCTTGAGGGAGACCCAGTACTTC
TRBJ1-2 TRBV27 NA few CASSLGGDNYGYTF TGTGCCAGCAGTTTAGGAGGGGATAACTATGGCTACACCTTC
TRBJ2-3 TRBV5-1 TRBD2 NA CASRTSGTDTQYF TGCGCCAGCAGGACTAGCGGCACAGATACGCAGTATTTT
TRBJ2-1 TRBV9 NA NA CATRRPRANEQFF TGTGCCACCAGGCGCCCGAGGGCTAATGAGCAGTTCTTC
TRBJ2-7 TRBV19 NA few CASSRSQGYDRQYF TGTGCCAGTAGTAGAAGTCAGGGTTATGATAGGCAGTACTTC
TRBJ2-3 TRBV7-8 TRBD2 NA CASSDLSGTSGTHWDTQYF TGTGCCAGCAGCGACCTCTCCGGGACTAGCGGGACTCATTGGGATACGCAGTATTTT
TRBJ1-1 TRBV9 NA NA CASSGLTGGTEAFF TGTGCCAGCAGCGGACTTACCGGGGGCACTGAAGCTTTCTTT
TRBJ1-1 TRBV7-2 NA NA CAIRMRQANTEAFF TGTGCCATCCGGATGCGACAGGCTAACACTGAAGCTTTCTTT
TRBJ1-5 TRBV10-3 NA few CAISDPGRYSNQPQHF TGTGCCATCAGTGACCCAGGTAGATATAGCAATCAGCCCCAGCATTTT
TRBJ1-1 TRBV4-3 TRBD1 NA CASSQPSQGATEAFF TGCGCCAGCAGCCAACCGTCACAGGGGGCCACTGAAGCTTTCTTT
TRBJ1-2 TRBV5-1 NA NA CASSPLTADYGYTF TGCGCCAGCAGCCCGTTGACAGCCGACTATGGCTACACCTTC
TRBJ1-5 TRBV19 TRBD1 few CASSRGQGNDQPQHF TGTGCCAGTAGCCGGGGACAGGGAAACGATCAGCCCCAGCATTTT
TRBJ2-1 TRBV2 TRBD2 NA CASRPGLAGGNEQFF TGTGCCAGCAGACCCGGACTAGCGGGGGGCAATGAGCAGTTCTTC
TRBJ1-6 TRBV30 NA NA CAWSVQGHENSPLHF TGTGCCTGGAGTGTACAGGGCCATGAGAATTCACCCCTCCACTTT
TRBJ2-4 TRBV6-1 NA NA CASSHGYAKNIQYF TGTGCCAGCAGCCATGGTTACGCCAAAAACATTCAGTACTTC
TRBJ2-2 TRBV4-3 NA NA CASSQDVGANTGELFF TGCGCCAGCAGCCAAGACGTCGGGGCGAACACCGGGGAGCTGTTTTTT
TRBJ2-1 TRBV11-2 TRBD2 NA CASRTGGGAIEQFF TGTGCCAGCAGGACGGGCGGGGGGGCGATTGAGCAGTTCTTC
TRBJ1-2 TRBV19 TRBD1 NA CASTRTGGKEGYTF TGTGCCAGTACCAGGACAGGGGGGAAGGAAGGCTACACCTTC
TRBJ1-5 TRBV7-8 NA NA CASSPSPLRARYQPQHF TGTGCCAGCAGCCCGAGTCCCCTTCGGGCCCGTTATCAGCCCCAGCATTTT
TRBJ2-5 TRBV5-1 NA NA CASQPLSGETQYF TGCGCCAGTCAACCGTTATCGGGAGAGACCCAGTACTTC
TRBJ1-1 TRBV27 NA NA CASSLWDSGDEAFF TGTGCCAGCAGTTTATGGGACTCTGGAGACGAAGCTTTCTTT
TRBJ2-3 TRBV4-1 TRBD2 NA CASSSAGGPNTDTQYF TGCGCCAGCAGCTCGGCGGGGGGCCCCAACACAGATACGCAGTATTTT
TRBJ1-6 TRBV5-1 TRBD1 large CASSRTGASPLHF TGCGCCAGCAGCCGGACAGGGGCTTCACCCCTCCACTTT
TRBJ2-6 TRBV2 NA NA CASTDLQGLPGANVLTF TGTGCCAGCACCGACTTACAGGGACTTCCTGGGGCCAACGTCCTGACTTTC
TRBJ2-3 TRBV5-4 TRBD1 NA CASSRGQGSVSTDTQYF TGTGCCAGCAGCCGAGGACAGGGTAGTGTGAGCACAGATACGCAGTATTTT
TRBJ1-4 TRBV7-3 TRBD1 NA CASSAGGDTGRSDEKLFF TGTGCCAGCAGCGCAGGGGGGGACACCGGGCGGTCGGATGAAAAACTGTTTTTT
TRBJ1-3 TRBV5-5 TRBD1 NA CASSFGGTVWAGNTIYF TGTGCCAGCAGCTTCGGTGGGACAGTATGGGCTGGAAACACCATATATTTT
TRBJ1-1 TRBV6-1 NA once CASSVGLVNTEAFF TGTGCCAGCAGTGTTGGACTCGTGAACACTGAAGCTTTCTTT
TRBJ2-3 TRBV4-3 NA NA CASSQDTPSGDTQYF TGCGCCAGCAGCCAAGATACCCCGAGCGGGGATACGCAGTATTTT
TRBJ2-5 TRBV25-1 NA NA CASSEVDRIKETQYF TGTGCCAGCAGTGAAGTGGACAGAATTAAAGAGACCCAGTACTTC
TRBJ2-7 TRBV9 TRBD1 NA CASSVAPGQGSYEQYF TGTGCCAGCAGCGTAGCGCCGGGACAGGGGTCTTACGAGCAGTACTTC
TRBJ2-5 TRBV2 NA NA CASSYLEGETQYF TGTGCCAGCAGCTACTTGGAGGGTGAGACCCAGTACTTC
TRBJ1-2 TRBV19 NA NA CASSDRNYYGYTF TGTGCCAGTAGTGACAGGAATTACTATGGCTACACCTTC
TRBJ2-7 TRBV11-3 TRBD1 NA CASSLSGTGGAGLLGEQYF TGTGCCAGCAGCCTTTCCGGGACAGGGGGCGCCGGACTACTCGGAGAGCAGTACTTC
TRBJ2-7 TRBV29-1 NA NA CSVPADRYPYEQYF TGCAGCGTTCCCGCGGACAGATACCCCTACGAGCAGTACTTC
TRBJ1-5 TRBV18 NA NA CASSPDGDNQPQHF TGTGCCAGCTCCCCGGACGGAGACAATCAGCCCCAGCATTTT
TRBJ1-1 TRBV19 NA NA CASSIGGTMTEAFF TGTGCCAGTAGTATTGGGGGAACTATGACTGAAGCTTTCTTT
TRBJ2-7 TRBV2 TRBD1 NA CASRGTGSEQYF TGTGCCAGCAGAGGGACAGGGTCCGAGCAGTACTTC
TRBJ1-2 TRBV12-5 NA NA CASERGTSNYGYTF TGTGCTAGTGAGAGGGGCACCTCTAACTATGGCTACACCTTC
TRBJ2-7 TRBV4-1 NA NA CASSHTGTSAYEQYF TGCGCCAGCAGCCACACCGGGACTTCTGCCTACGAGCAGTACTTC
TRBJ1-4 TRBV28 NA NA CASSPTGKLFF TGTGCCAGCAGCCCCACCGGGAAACTGTTTTTT
TRBJ1-1 TRBV30 NA NA CAWSVGRGNTEAFF TGTGCCTGGAGTGTCGGCAGGGGGAACACTGAAGCTTTCTTT
TRBJ1-3 TRBV19 NA NA CASSPFRADTIYF TGTGCCAGTAGCCCTTTTCGGGCGGACACCATATATTTT
TRBJ2-7 TRBV7-2 NA NA CASSLVGSSYEQYF TGTGCCAGCAGCTTAGTGGGGAGCTCCTACGAGCAGTACTTC
TRBJ2-2 TRBV19 NA NA CASSIDPGGGKNTGELFF TGTGCCAGTAGTATAGATCCTGGGGGAGGCAAGAACACCGGGGAGCTGTTTTTT
TRBJ2-2 TRBV29-1 NA NA CSQRWYTGELFF TGCAGCCAACGTTGGTACACCGGGGAGCTGTTTTTT
TRBJ1-2 TRBV2 NA NA CASRGTEAYGYTF TGTGCCAGCAGGGGGACGGAAGCTTATGGCTACACCTTC
TRBJ1-5 TRBV2 TRBD1 NA CAGTAHRDQPQHF TGTGCCGGGACAGCCCATCGGGATCAGCCCCAGCATTTT
TRBJ2-3 TRBV7-2 NA NA CASSPVWTDTQYF TGTGCCAGCAGCCCCGTATGGACAGATACGCAGTATTTT
TRBJ2-3 TRBV7-6 NA NA CASSLLFNTDTQYF TGTGCCAGCAGCTTACTTTTCAACACAGATACGCAGTATTTT